The entry below gives a single TCR beta chain sequence along with its context. What antigen it recognizes has not been identified. No base-level quality is on record; no much larger clone is a single base apart. The sample originates from a study of regulatory T cells in long-lasting Graves disease (dated by TCRdb to the early 2020s). Regarding the complete study: To count as having persistent Graves' disease, a patient had to have received antithyroid drug treatment for over 5 years with TSH receptor autoantibodies remaining persistently positive. Patients with persistent Graves' disease were compared with patients with newly diagnosed Graves' disease using TCR sequencing and RNA sequencing of peripheral blood. The study was conducted in China and was registered as a clinical trial. TCR sequencing covered some 13 persistent and some 20 newly diagnosed Graves' disease patients, approximately 33 samples in total. Antithyroid drugs had been taken for around 9.8 years on average by persistent Graves' disease patients in the clinical cohort. Points the paper makes about the study in general: Lower TCR Shannon entropy and fewer highly expanded clones were observed in persistent Graves' disease patients than in newly diagnosed patients, which suggested clonal expansion. As a limitation, the authors acknowledged that the small sample size may reduce accuracy. Preferential use of TRBV28, TRBJ1-2 and TRBJ2-5 was observed in persistent disease, whereas TRBV20-1 and TRBJ2-1 were favored in newly diagnosed disease. The study examined only peripheral blood because the primary lesion, thyroid tissue, could not be accessed. Patients with persistent disease shared more public clonotypes (approximately 2,500) than newly diagnosed patients did (about 1,000). Only the TCR beta chain was sequenced and analyzed.

Trimming leaves V shorter by 7 bases and J shorter by 2 bases, with the junction holding 5 bases beyond the gene matches. CDR1 and CDR2, per the germline V gene, are SQVTM and ANQGSEA. From the cysteine up to the phenylalanine, the CDR3 has a length of 12 residues. This entry keeps only the CDR3 DNA: 36 bases, framed from base 1. The protocol used for the library was multiplex PCR. Sequencing took place on an Illumina HiSeq 4000. CDR3 regions were amplified by Arm-PCR with iRepertoire HTBI primers to construct TCR beta libraries. Gel purification was performed on PCR products prior to sequencing. As for the original processing: Gene usage analysis of CDR3 amino acid clonotypes used the 60 to 75 TRBV and 14 TRBJ segments found across samples. COPE and FqMerger were used to merge filtered high-quality paired reads into contigs. BLAST was used to align contigs to IMGT TRBV, TRBD and TRBJ reference genes, and CDR3 was defined according to IMGT. Any clonotype with a frequency above 0.1% was counted as a highly expanded clone. Repertoire diversity was measured by Shannon entropy, and V-J evenness by the Gini coefficient. Clonotypes shared by more than one individual were considered public. TCRdb took the public reads, trimmed them with fastp at Q25, ran MiXCR for clone calling and kept in-frame beta chains. Each entry merges the rows of one CDR3 protein and shows their most common DNA and genes. The V and J calls follow TCRdb's processing rather than the paper's. The sample contains about 660,000 distinct CDR3 sequences, about 30% of them found a single time. The ten biggest clones cover 35% to 55% of the sample.

This specimen's time point label, per the study, means: persistent/refractory GD, antithyroid drugs over 5 years with positive TRAb. For both TCR sequencing and RNA sequencing, RNA was extracted from PBMCs in TRIzol. Graves' disease was diagnosed according to American Thyroid Association guidelines. The patients came from an endocrinology department in Xi'an, China. Each patient gave 7.5 to 10 milliliters of peripheral blood, collected in an EDTA anticoagulant tube. Ficoll Paque Plus density gradient separation was used to isolate PBMCs, and no further T cell sorting was done. An Agilent 2100 Bioanalyzer and agarose gel were used to check RNA quality, while a NanoDrop 2000 measured RNA concentration.

The sequence is built from TRBV29-1 and TRBJ2-7; a stretch of 7 junction bases matches TRBD1. The sequencing used peripheral blood mononuclear cells (PBMCs), collected when the disease was refractory, from a patient treated with antithyroid drugs. The origin of this receptor is a female donor with Graves disease. The CDR3 protein: CSGLTGTYEQYF. The base sequence is TGCAGCGGTTTGACAGGGACCTACGAGCAGTACTTC.